Listed below are T cell receptor beta chains from one sample, sequenced in a study of blood T cell repertoires in COVID-19. TCRdb's copy holds only in-frame clones and misses some; the assay was immunoSEQ multiplex PCR. The data contain roughly 200,000 clones, approximately 88% of them singletons. The sample consisted of peripheral blood. The origin of the receptors is a woman aged 25-40 years with acute or convalescent COVID-19. Each CDR3 is given with its conserved first and last residue. Each record gives: D gene, V gene, clone size, J gene, CDR3 DNA, CDR3 protein. D genes are given only for firm matches. Clone size appears in some rows only: once, few, many, or a class for an expanded clone.

d_gene: NA; v_gene: TRBV7-6; abundance: NA; j_gene: TRBJ2-1; CDR3nt: TGTGCCAGCAGCTTAGCCCCGAATGAGCAGTTCTTC; CDR3aa: CASSLAPNEQFF
d_gene: NA; v_gene: TRBV7-8; abundance: NA; j_gene: TRBJ1-3; CDR3nt: TGTGCCAGCAGCTTAGCGAGGTCCGGAAACACCATATATTTT; CDR3aa: CASSLARSGNTIYF
d_gene: TRBD1; v_gene: TRBV18; abundance: NA; j_gene: TRBJ2-7; CDR3nt: TGTGCCAGCTCACCACCTTCCAGGGGGACCTACGAGCAGTACTTC; CDR3aa: CASSPPSRGTYEQYF
d_gene: TRBD2; v_gene: TRBV6-5; abundance: NA; j_gene: TRBJ2-1; CDR3nt: TGTGCCAGCAGTTACCAGCGGGAGGGCCATCATGAGCAGTTCTTC; CDR3aa: CASSYQREGHHEQFF
d_gene: NA; v_gene: TRBV27; abundance: NA; j_gene: TRBJ2-1; CDR3nt: TGTGCCAGCAGGCTCCTACCGACTTACAATGAGCAGTTCTTC; CDR3aa: CASRLLPTYNEQFF
d_gene: NA; v_gene: TRBV10-1; abundance: few; j_gene: TRBJ2-1; CDR3nt: TGCGCCAGCAGCCGGGAGTTTAGCAATGAGCAGTTCTTC; CDR3aa: CASSREFSNEQFF
d_gene: NA; v_gene: TRBV2; abundance: NA; j_gene: TRBJ1-5; CDR3nt: TGTGCCAGCAAAGGACAGCTCAATCAGCCCCAGCATTTT; CDR3aa: CASKGQLNQPQHF
d_gene: TRBD2; v_gene: TRBV7-6; abundance: NA; j_gene: TRBJ2-2; CDR3nt: TGTGCCAGCAGCTTAAACCCTAGCGGGATGGTAGGGAACACCGGGGAGCTGTTTTTT; CDR3aa: CASSLNPSGMVGNTGELFF
d_gene: NA; v_gene: TRBV5-1; abundance: NA; j_gene: TRBJ1-2; CDR3nt: TGCGCCAGCAGTTCGAGTCTCTATGGCTACACCTTC; CDR3aa: CASSSSLYGYTF
d_gene: TRBD1; v_gene: TRBV2; abundance: NA; j_gene: TRBJ2-7; CDR3nt: TGTGCCAGCAGGGACAGGCCCTACGAGCAGTACTTC; CDR3aa: CASRDRPYEQYF
d_gene: NA; v_gene: TRBV29-1; abundance: NA; j_gene: TRBJ1-1; CDR3nt: TGCAGCGCCGTGCTGGAGGGCACTGAAGCTTTCTTT; CDR3aa: CSAVLEGTEAFF
d_gene: NA; v_gene: TRBV19; abundance: NA; j_gene: TRBJ1-5; CDR3nt: TGTGCCAGTAGCCTCCCACTGGGGGGGGGCTTAGGGAATCAGCCCCAGCATTTT; CDR3aa: CASSLPLGGGLGNQPQHF
d_gene: TRBD2; v_gene: TRBV27; abundance: NA; j_gene: TRBJ2-3; CDR3nt: TGTGCCAGCAGCCCTTCCAGGACTAGCGAAAGCACAGATACGCAGTATTTT; CDR3aa: CASSPSRTSESTDTQYF
d_gene: TRBD1; v_gene: TRBV4-1; abundance: NA; j_gene: TRBJ1-2; CDR3nt: TGCGCCAGCAGCCTAAAGCGGGAAACAGGGGGGTATGGCTACACCTTC; CDR3aa: CASSLKRETGGYGYTF
d_gene: TRBD1; v_gene: TRBV11-1; abundance: NA; j_gene: TRBJ1-2; CDR3nt: TGTGCCAGCAGCTTAGCGCCGGGACAGGGTGATAACTATGGCTACACCTTC; CDR3aa: CASSLAPGQGDNYGYTF
d_gene: NA; v_gene: TRBV6-1; abundance: NA; j_gene: TRBJ2-7; CDR3nt: TGTGCCAGCAGTGAGACTGACGGGAGATATTACGAGCAGTACTTC; CDR3aa: CASSETDGRYYEQYF
d_gene: NA; v_gene: TRBV6-5; abundance: NA; j_gene: TRBJ2-7; CDR3nt: TGTGCCAGCAGTTCTTACAGGTACGAGCAGTACTTC; CDR3aa: CASSSYRYEQYF
d_gene: TRBD2; v_gene: TRBV28; abundance: NA; j_gene: TRBJ2-3; CDR3nt: TGTGCCAGCATGGAAGCGGGGATAAATACGCAGTATTTT; CDR3aa: CASMEAGINTQYF
d_gene: TRBD1; v_gene: TRBV28; abundance: NA; j_gene: TRBJ2-7; CDR3nt: TGTGCCAGCAGTTTAGGGACAGGGAGATCGACCTACGAGCAGTACTTC; CDR3aa: CASSLGTGRSTYEQYF
d_gene: TRBD2; v_gene: TRBV6-2/TRBV6-3; abundance: NA; j_gene: TRBJ2-7; CDR3nt: TGTGCCAGCAGTTCTGAGACTAGCGTATACGAGCAGTACTTC; CDR3aa: CASSSETSVYEQYF
d_gene: NA; v_gene: TRBV11-3; abundance: NA; j_gene: TRBJ2-4; CDR3nt: TGTGCCAGCAGCCCCGCGGAGTCAGCCAAAAACATTCAGTACTTC; CDR3aa: CASSPAESAKNIQYF
d_gene: TRBD2; v_gene: TRBV9; abundance: NA; j_gene: TRBJ2-5; CDR3nt: TGTGCCAGCAGCATAACCACGGGACTAGGGCAGACCCAGTACTTC; CDR3aa: CASSITTGLGQTQYF
d_gene: TRBD1; v_gene: TRBV12-3/TRBV12-4; abundance: NA; j_gene: TRBJ2-3; CDR3nt: TGTGCCAGCAGTGATTCGTACAGGGGAACGCAGTATTTT; CDR3aa: CASSDSYRGTQYF
d_gene: TRBD2; v_gene: TRBV28; abundance: NA; j_gene: TRBJ2-4; CDR3nt: TGTGCCAGCAGCTCAAGCGGGAGAGACGGGAACATTCAGTACTTC; CDR3aa: CASSSSGRDGNIQYF
d_gene: NA; v_gene: TRBV6-5; abundance: NA; j_gene: TRBJ2-1; CDR3nt: TGTGCCAGCAGTTACCGCGGCAATGAGCAGTTCTTC; CDR3aa: CASSYRGNEQFF
d_gene: NA; v_gene: TRBV30; abundance: few; j_gene: TRBJ2-5; CDR3nt: TGTGCCTGGAGTACCAAAGCGGGAGAGACCCAGTACTTC; CDR3aa: CAWSTKAGETQYF
d_gene: NA; v_gene: TRBV11-2; abundance: NA; j_gene: TRBJ2-3; CDR3nt: TGTGCCAGCAGCTTCTCGGGAACAGATACGCAGTATTTT; CDR3aa: CASSFSGTDTQYF
d_gene: TRBD2; v_gene: TRBV5-4; abundance: NA; j_gene: TRBJ2-1; CDR3nt: TGTGCCAGCAGCCGGGGGACTAGCGGGAGTATTGAGCAGTTCTTC; CDR3aa: CASSRGTSGSIEQFF
d_gene: NA; v_gene: TRBV28; abundance: NA; j_gene: TRBJ2-7; CDR3nt: TGTGCCAGCAGTGGAGGGACCGGTGACTACGAGCAGTACTTC; CDR3aa: CASSGGTGDYEQYF
d_gene: NA; v_gene: TRBV5-6; abundance: NA; j_gene: TRBJ2-3; CDR3nt: TGTGCCAGCAGCTTGGAACTTAGCACAGATACGCAGTATTTT; CDR3aa: CASSLELSTDTQYF
d_gene: NA; v_gene: TRBV9; abundance: NA; j_gene: TRBJ1-2; CDR3nt: TGTGCCAGCAGCCCCCGGACGGGGATAGGTGGCTACACCTTC; CDR3aa: CASSPRTGIGGYTF
d_gene: TRBD1; v_gene: TRBV6-6; abundance: NA; j_gene: TRBJ1-4; CDR3nt: TGTGCCAGCAGACCGGGACAGGGTATTGGAAAACTGTTTTTT; CDR3aa: CASRPGQGIGKLFF
d_gene: TRBD1; v_gene: TRBV14; abundance: NA; j_gene: TRBJ2-1; CDR3nt: TGTGCCAGCAGCCTGGGACAGTACAATGAGCAGTTCTTC; CDR3aa: CASSLGQYNEQFF
d_gene: NA; v_gene: TRBV27; abundance: NA; j_gene: TRBJ1-6; CDR3nt: TGTGCCAGCGGGGACAACAACAACTCACCCCTCCACTTT; CDR3aa: CASGDNNNSPLHF
d_gene: NA; v_gene: TRBV2; abundance: NA; j_gene: TRBJ2-7; CDR3nt: TGTGCCAGCGGACAGCCGATGTACGAGCAGTACTTC; CDR3aa: CASGQPMYEQYF
d_gene: NA; v_gene: TRBV9; abundance: NA; j_gene: TRBJ2-6; CDR3nt: TGTGCCAGCAGCACAGATGCAGGAGGGGCCAACGTCCTGACTTTC; CDR3aa: CASSTDAGGANVLTF
d_gene: TRBD2; v_gene: TRBV12-3/TRBV12-4; abundance: NA; j_gene: TRBJ2-3; CDR3nt: TGTGCCAGCAGTTGGACTAGTGGAGATACGCAGTATTTT; CDR3aa: CASSWTSGDTQYF
d_gene: TRBD1; v_gene: TRBV7-9; abundance: NA; j_gene: TRBJ1-6; CDR3nt: TGTGCCAGCAGCAACCGGGACAGGCCTAATTCACCCCTCCACTTT; CDR3aa: CASSNRDRPNSPLHF
d_gene: TRBD1; v_gene: TRBV28; abundance: NA; j_gene: TRBJ2-2; CDR3nt: TGTGCCAGCAGCACCCTCAAGACAGGGGGGCTTACGAACACCGGGGAGCTGTTTTTT; CDR3aa: CASSTLKTGGLTNTGELFF
d_gene: NA; v_gene: TRBV6-6; abundance: NA; j_gene: TRBJ1-2; CDR3nt: TGTGCCAGCAGTTCGCCTAATTATGGCTACACCTTC; CDR3aa: CASSSPNYGYTF
d_gene: TRBD1; v_gene: TRBV7-9; abundance: NA; j_gene: TRBJ2-5; CDR3nt: TGTGCCAGCAGCAAACAGGGGGCGCTGGAGACCCAGTACTTC; CDR3aa: CASSKQGALETQYF
d_gene: NA; v_gene: TRBV6-5; abundance: NA; j_gene: TRBJ2-1; CDR3nt: TGTGCCAGCAGTTATCGGCGGGACGACACGAATGAGCAGTTCTTC; CDR3aa: CASSYRRDDTNEQFF
d_gene: TRBD1; v_gene: TRBV5-1; abundance: NA; j_gene: TRBJ2-7; CDR3nt: TGCGCCAGCAGCTCCGGACAGGGCAATGTCTACGAGCAGTACTTC; CDR3aa: CASSSGQGNVYEQYF
d_gene: NA; v_gene: TRBV7-9; abundance: NA; j_gene: TRBJ1-5; CDR3nt: TGTGCCAGCAGCTTAAATCTTTATCAGCCCCAGCATTTT; CDR3aa: CASSLNLYQPQHF
d_gene: TRBD2; v_gene: TRBV27; abundance: NA; j_gene: TRBJ2-2; CDR3nt: TGTGCCAGCAAATGGGCGGGAGGGAACGGGGAGCTGTTTTTT; CDR3aa: CASKWAGGNGELFF
d_gene: NA; v_gene: TRBV20-1; abundance: few; j_gene: TRBJ2-3; CDR3nt: TGCAGTGCTACCGGTGGTTTTACGCAGTATTTT; CDR3aa: CSATGGFTQYF
d_gene: TRBD1; v_gene: TRBV18; abundance: NA; j_gene: TRBJ1-4; CDR3nt: TGTGCCAGCCACAGGGGGCGCGATGAAAAACTGTTTTTT; CDR3aa: CASHRGRDEKLFF
d_gene: NA; v_gene: TRBV5-1; abundance: NA; j_gene: TRBJ2-1; CDR3nt: TGCGCCAGCAGTCTGGCGTCGGGGGAGCAGTTCTTC; CDR3aa: CASSLASGEQFF
d_gene: NA; v_gene: TRBV6-1; abundance: NA; j_gene: TRBJ2-7; CDR3nt: TGTGCCAGCAGTGAAGTAACTTACGAGCAGTACTTC; CDR3aa: CASSEVTYEQYF
d_gene: NA; v_gene: TRBV10-3; abundance: NA; j_gene: TRBJ2-2; CDR3nt: TGTGCCATCAGTGGGATGGCTAGTAAGCACACCGGGGAGCTGTTTTTT; CDR3aa: CAISGMASKHTGELFF
d_gene: NA; v_gene: TRBV5-4; abundance: few; j_gene: TRBJ2-6; CDR3nt: TGTGCCAGCAGCCAAAGGACACCCGGCTCTGGGGCCAACGTCCTGACTTTC; CDR3aa: CASSQRTPGSGANVLTF